One T cell receptor beta chain is described in this entry. Its antigen is not identified. Germline CDR1 is SQVTM and CDR2 is ANQGSEA. Trimming removed 4 bases from V and 11 bases from J, with 11 bases in between. The CDR3 covers 11 residues. TCRdb independently ran MiXCR on the 5' RACE reads; one entry per CDR3 protein. Of about 550,000 distinct CDR3 sequences listed, roughly 21% were seen once; the top ten hold roughly an eighth. These data are taken from a study of T cells after yellow fever vaccination. General study findings and limits: Reappearance after the booster was observed for most primary-vaccination clones (96% CD4, roughly 90% CD8).

The V and J genes are TRBV29-1 and TRBJ2-2; no reliable D call. This receptor was identified in a man aged 30 to 45 who received the YFV17D yellow fever vaccine. Sequencing was performed on PBMCs, taken 15 days after the yellow fever booster vaccination. The CDR3 region is CSVGTYLELFF. The CDR3 nucleotides read TGCAGCGTTGGGACCTACCTCGAGCTGTTTTTT.